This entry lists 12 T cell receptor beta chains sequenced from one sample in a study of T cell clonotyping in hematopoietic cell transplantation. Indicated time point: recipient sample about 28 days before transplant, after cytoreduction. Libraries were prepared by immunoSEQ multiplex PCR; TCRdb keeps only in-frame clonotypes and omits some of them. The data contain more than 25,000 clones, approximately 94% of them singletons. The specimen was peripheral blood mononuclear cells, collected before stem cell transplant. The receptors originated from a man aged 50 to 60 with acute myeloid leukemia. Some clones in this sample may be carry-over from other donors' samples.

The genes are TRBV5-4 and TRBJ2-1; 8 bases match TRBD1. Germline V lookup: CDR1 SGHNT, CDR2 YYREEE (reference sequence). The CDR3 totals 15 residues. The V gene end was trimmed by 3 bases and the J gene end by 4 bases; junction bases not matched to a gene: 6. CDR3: CASSSTTGEYNEQFF. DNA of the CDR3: TGTGCCAGCAGCTCGACGACAGGGGAATACAATGAGCAGTTCTTC.

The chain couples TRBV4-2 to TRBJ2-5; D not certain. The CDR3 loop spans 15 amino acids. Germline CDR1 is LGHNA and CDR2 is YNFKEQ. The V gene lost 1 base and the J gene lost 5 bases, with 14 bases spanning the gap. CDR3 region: CASSQGYGLTETQYF. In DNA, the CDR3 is TGTGCCAGCAGCCAAGGATATGGCTTAACTGAGACCCAGTACTTC.

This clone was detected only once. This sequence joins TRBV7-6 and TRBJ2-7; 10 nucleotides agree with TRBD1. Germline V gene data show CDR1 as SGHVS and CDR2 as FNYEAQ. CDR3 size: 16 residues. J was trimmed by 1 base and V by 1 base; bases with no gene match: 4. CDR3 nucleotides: TGTGCCAGCAGCTTAGTTCGACAGGGGGCATCCTACGAGCAGTACTTC. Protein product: CASSLVRQGASYEQYF.

CDR3 nucleotides: TGTGCCAGCAGCCGTACAGGGTATGACCAGCCCCAGCATTTT. Residues: CASSRTGYDQPQHF. This rearrangement joins TRBV27 to TRBJ1-5; D may be TRBD1 (6 bases). Germline CDR1 is MNHEY and CDR2 is SMNVEV (reference sequence). There are 14 residues in the CDR3. V was clipped by 6 bases and J by 7 bases, with 16 bases between them.

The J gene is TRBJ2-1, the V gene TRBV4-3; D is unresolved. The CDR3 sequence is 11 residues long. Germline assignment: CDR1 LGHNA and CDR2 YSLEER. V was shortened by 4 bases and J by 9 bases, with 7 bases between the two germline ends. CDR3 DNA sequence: TGCGCCAGCAGCCGGGTCGGTGAGCAGTTCTTC. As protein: CASSRVGEQFF.

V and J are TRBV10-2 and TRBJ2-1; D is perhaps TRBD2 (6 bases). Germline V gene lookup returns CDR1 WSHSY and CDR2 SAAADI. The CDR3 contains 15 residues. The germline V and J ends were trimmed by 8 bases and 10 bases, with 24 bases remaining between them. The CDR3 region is CASVSGSLRGEEQFF. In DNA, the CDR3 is TGCGCCAGCGTTTCTGGGAGTCTCCGCGGGGAGGAGCAGTTCTTC.

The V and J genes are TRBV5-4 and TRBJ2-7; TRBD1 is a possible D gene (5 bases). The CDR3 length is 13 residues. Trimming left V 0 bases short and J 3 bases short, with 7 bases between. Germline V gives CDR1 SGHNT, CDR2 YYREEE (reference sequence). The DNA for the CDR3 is TGTGCCAGCAGCTTGGGACAGCTCTACGAGCAGTACTTC. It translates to CASSLGQLYEQYF. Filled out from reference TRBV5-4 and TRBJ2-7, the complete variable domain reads ETGVTQSPTHLIKTRGQQVTLRCSSQSGHNTVSWYQQALGQGPQFIFQYYREEENGRGNFPPRFSGLQFPNYSSELNVNALELDDSALYLCASSLGQLYEQYFGPGTRLTVT.

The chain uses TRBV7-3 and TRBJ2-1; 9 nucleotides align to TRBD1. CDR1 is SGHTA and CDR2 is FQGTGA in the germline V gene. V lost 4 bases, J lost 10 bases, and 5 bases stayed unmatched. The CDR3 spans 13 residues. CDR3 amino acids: CASSSTGGGEQFF. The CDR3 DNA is TGTGCCAGCAGCTCTACAGGGGGCGGGGAGCAGTTCTTC.

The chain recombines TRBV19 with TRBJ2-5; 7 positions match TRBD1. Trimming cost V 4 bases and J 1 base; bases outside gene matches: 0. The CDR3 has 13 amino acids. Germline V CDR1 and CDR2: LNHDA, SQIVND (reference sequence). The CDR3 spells CASSRDSQETQYF. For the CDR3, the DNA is TGTGCCAGTAGTAGGGACAGCCAAGAGACCCAGTACTTC.

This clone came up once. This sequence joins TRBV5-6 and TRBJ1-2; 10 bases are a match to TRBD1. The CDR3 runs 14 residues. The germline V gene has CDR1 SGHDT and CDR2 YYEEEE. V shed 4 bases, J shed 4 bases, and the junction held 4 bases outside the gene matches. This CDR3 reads CASSLDRGVYGYTF. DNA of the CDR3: TGTGCCAGCAGCCTGGACAGGGGGGTCTATGGCTACACCTTC.

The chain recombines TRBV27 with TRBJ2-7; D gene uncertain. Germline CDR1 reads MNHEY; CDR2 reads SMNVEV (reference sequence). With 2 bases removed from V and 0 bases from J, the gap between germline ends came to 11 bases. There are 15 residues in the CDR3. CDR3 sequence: CASSLRPQSSYEQYF. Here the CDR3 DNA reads TGTGCCAGCAGTTTACGGCCCCAAAGCTCCTACGAGCAGTACTTC.

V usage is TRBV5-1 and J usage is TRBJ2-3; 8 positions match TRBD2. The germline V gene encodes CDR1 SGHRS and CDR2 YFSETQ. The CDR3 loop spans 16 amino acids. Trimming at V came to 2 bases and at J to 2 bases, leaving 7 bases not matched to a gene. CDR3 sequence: CASSLGAGGPTDTQYF. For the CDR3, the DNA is TGCGCCAGCAGCTTAGGGGCGGGAGGACCCACAGATACGCAGTATTTT. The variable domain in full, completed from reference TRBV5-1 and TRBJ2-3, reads KAGVTQTPRYLIKTRGQQVTLSCSPISGHRSVSWYQQTPGQGLQFLFEYFSETQRNKGNFPGRFSGRQFSNSRSEMNVSTLELGDSALYLCASSLGAGGPTDTQYFGPGTRLTVL.